This section outlines one TCR beta chain sequence together with its context. Clones were read by immunoSEQ multiplex PCR, and TCRdb kept only the in-frame ones, dropping some. The sample lists about 55,000 clones, 90% to 97% occurring once. These data originate in a study of control samples from healthy donors and cancer patients. Trimming left V 6 bases short and J 3 bases short, with 12 bases between. The CDR3 contains 13 residues. Germline CDR1 KGHSH, CDR2 LQKENI. What was sequenced was blood. J is TRBJ2-7 and V is TRBV18; either TRBD1 or TRBD2 may supply D (6 bases each). This clonotype originated in a woman between 18 and 29 years old in good health. The CDR3 region has the DNA TGTGCCAGCTCTCAAGGGGGGTTCTACGAGCAGTACTTC. This gives the protein CASSQGGFYEQYF.